The TCR beta chain described here comes from a study of T cell repertoires in cytomegalovirus infection. Using its own MiXCR run on the reads, TCRdb lists one record per CDR3 protein. Here the sample spans roughly 76,000 distinct CDR3 sequences, less than 4.5% being singletons. The germline gives CDR1 SNHLY, CDR2 FYNNEI. With V trimmed by 2 bases and J by 1 base, 0 bases remained unmatched. The CDR3 has 15 residues. This clonotype was seen at least ten times. Material: PBMCs. This receptor was identified in a human donor in good health (CMV status not recorded). Some clones in this sample may be carry-over from other donors' samples. V gene TRBV2 combines with J gene TRBJ2-3; 10 bases agree with TRBD2. The CDR3 is CASSELAGGTDTQYF. The CDR3 DNA reads TGTGCCAGCAGTGAACTAGCGGGGGGCACAGATACGCAGTATTTT.